The clone carrying this T cell receptor (beta chain) was counted only a few times. As yet, its antigen is unknown. The sorted Tregs were CD4+CD25+CD127-/low cells. TCRdb re-analysed the 5' RACE reads in MiXCR, keeping a single row per CDR3 protein. This table has about 40,000 distinct CDR3 sequences, roughly a fifth appearing once. CDR1 is GTSNPN, CDR2 SVGIG, per germline (reference sequence). This CDR3 contains 15 residues. V lost 2 bases, J lost 4 bases, and 8 bases stayed unmatched. Study-level findings and limits: Greatest tumor Treg TCR overlap was with tumor naive CD4+ cells. The larger cohort examined one V-J beta rearrangement, not whole repertoires. Tumor memory CD4+ T cell TCR gene usage was found to cluster with blood and lymph node memory CD4+ cells and with lymph node naive CD4+ cells.

The clonotype comes from a female donor with breast cancer. This chain connects TRBV30 to TRBJ2-1; TRBD2 matches 7 bases. The sample was Tregs sorted from blood. CDR3 protein: CAWSPLLADYNEQFF. The CDR3 DNA reads TGTGCCTGGAGTCCGCTCCTAGCGGATTACAATGAGCAGTTCTTC.